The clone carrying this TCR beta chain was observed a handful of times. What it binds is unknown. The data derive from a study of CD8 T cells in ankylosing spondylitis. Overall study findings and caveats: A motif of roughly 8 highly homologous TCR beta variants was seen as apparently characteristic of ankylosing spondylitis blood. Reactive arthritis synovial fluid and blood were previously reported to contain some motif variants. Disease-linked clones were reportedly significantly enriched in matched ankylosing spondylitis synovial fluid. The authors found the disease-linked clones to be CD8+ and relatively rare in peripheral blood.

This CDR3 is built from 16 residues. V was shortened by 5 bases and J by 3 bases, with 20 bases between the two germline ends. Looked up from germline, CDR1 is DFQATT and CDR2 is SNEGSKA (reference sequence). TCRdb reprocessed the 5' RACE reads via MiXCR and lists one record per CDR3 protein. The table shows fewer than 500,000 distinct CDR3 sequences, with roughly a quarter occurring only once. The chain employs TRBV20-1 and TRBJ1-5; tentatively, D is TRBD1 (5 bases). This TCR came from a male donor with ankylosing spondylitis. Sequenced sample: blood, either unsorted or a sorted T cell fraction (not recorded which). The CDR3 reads CSALNPLGGYNQPQHF. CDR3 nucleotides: TGCAGTGCTCTTAACCCCCTGGGGGGGTACAATCAGCCCCAGCATTTT.